This T cell receptor beta chain appears in the sequencing data of a study of control samples from healthy donors and cancer patients. Data came from immunoSEQ multiplex PCR; TCRdb stores just in-frame clones and leaves some out. This sample has 40,000 to 60,000 clones, with roughly 85% found just once. Germline V gene data show CDR1 as LGHNA and CDR2 as YSLEER. V was shortened by 0 bases and J by 2 bases, with 8 bases between the two germline ends. CDR3 length: 15 amino acids. Sequencing was done on a sample of PBMCs. The source is a woman in her fifties or sixties with lung cancer. The chain is built from TRBV4-3 and TRBJ1-3; D remains ambiguous. The CDR3 protein is CASSQDDATGNTIYF. The CDR3, as DNA: TGCGCCAGCAGCCAAGATGACGCCACTGGAAACACCATATATTTT.